Following are 18 T cell receptor beta chains from one sample sequenced in a study of blood T cell repertoires in COVID-19. The method was immunoSEQ multiplex PCR; TCRdb's version includes in-frame clones alone and lacks a portion of them. The profile shows around 220,000 clones, about 81% of them singletons. Material for sequencing was peripheral blood. These receptors all stem from a woman older than 75 with COVID-19, enrolled during active disease.

This rearrangement joins TRBV7-9 to TRBJ2-6; D perhaps matches TRBD1 (6 bases). This CDR3 has 17 residues. The germline V gene encodes CDR1 SEHNR and CDR2 FQNEAQ (reference sequence). Trimming left V 6 bases short and J 2 bases short, with 17 bases between. The CDR3 is CASRPTGIRPGANVLTF. DNA for the CDR3: TGTGCCAGCAGGCCAACAGGGATTAGGCCTGGGGCCAACGTCCTGACTTTC.

CDR3 loop: CASSALAGGPYEQFF. The CDR3 nucleotides are TGCGCCAGCAGCGCCCTAGCGGGAGGGCCATATGAGCAGTTCTTC. The chain joins TRBV5-1 to TRBJ2-1; 12 bases are a match to TRBD2. CDR1 is SGHRS and CDR2 is YFSETQ in the germline V gene. J was trimmed by 8 bases and V by 4 bases; bases with no gene match: 7. There are 15 residues in the CDR3. Full variable domain (outside the CDR3, taken from reference TRBV5-1 and TRBJ2-1): KAGVTQTPRYLIKTRGQQVTLSCSPISGHRSVSWYQQTPGQGLQFLFEYFSETQRNKGNFPGRFSGRQFSNSRSEMNVSTLELGDSALYLCASSALAGGPYEQFFGPGTRLTVL.

This sequence joins TRBV18 and TRBJ1-3, with a weak D call TRBD1 (5 bases). The CDR3 totals 13 residues. The V gene lost 2 bases and the J gene lost 4 bases, with 6 bases spanning the gap. CDR1 is KGHSH, CDR2 LQKENI, per germline. The CDR3 DNA reads as TGTGCCAGCTCACCAGACAGCGGAAACACCATATATTTT. Translating it yields CASSPDSGNTIYF.

V usage is TRBV7-2 and J usage is TRBJ1-5; the D gene is possibly TRBD1 (6 bases). CDR1 is SGHTA and CDR2 is FQGNSA in the germline V gene. V lost 0 bases and J 15 bases, leaving 21 bases between the germline ends. There are 15 residues in the CDR3. This chain's CDR3 is CASSLAGDTPTQSHF. As DNA, the CDR3 is TGTGCCAGCAGCTTAGCAGGGGACACCCCCACCCAATCGCATTTT.

This clone was seen a handful of times. At the DNA level, this CDR3 is encoded by other sequences in the same sample as well. The genes are TRBV2 and TRBJ1-2; D possibly corresponds to TRBD1 (5 bases). Deletions cut 3 bases from V and 2 bases from J, with 7 bases between. This CDR3 region has 13 residues. Germline V CDR1 and CDR2: SNHLY, FYNNEI. The CDR3 sequence: CASSEQGNYGYTF. The DNA of the CDR3 is TGTGCCAGCAGTGAGCAGGGCAACTATGGCTACACCTTC.

Relative to its sample, this clone is medium-sized. This chain uses TRBV7-6 with TRBJ1-5; D gene ambiguous. CDR3 length equals 14 residues. V lost 2 bases, J lost 6 bases, and 11 bases lay in between. Germline lookup yields CDR1 SGHVS and CDR2 FNYEAQ. The CDR3 DNA reads as TGTGCCAGCAGCTTATCCGGGAACGGTCAGCCCCAGCATTTT. Encoded protein: CASSLSGNGQPQHF.

This clone was seen a single time. The rearrangement uses TRBV19 and TRBJ1-5; 7 bases fit TRBD1. Losses at the gene ends were 7 bases for V and 0 bases for J; bases not matched to a gene: 9. The CDR3 covers 16 residues. Germline V lookup: CDR1 LNHDA, CDR2 SQIVND (reference sequence). DNA of the CDR3: TGTGCCAGTACCCCGGGACAGCTATATAGCAATCAGCCCCAGCATTTT. Its protein product is CASTPGQLYSNQPQHF.

This rearrangement joins TRBV29-1 to TRBJ2-1; 10 bases match TRBD2. The ends lost 0 bases at V and 6 bases at J; junction bases unmatched: 14. This CDR3 region has 18 residues. CDR1 and CDR2 from the germline V gene are SQVTM and ANQGSEA. In nucleotides, the CDR3 is TGCAGCGTTGAAGACTTTCGGGCTAGCGGGAGTAGGTTCAATGAGCAGTTCTTC. Amino acid sequence: CSVEDFRASGSRFNEQFF.

This rearrangement joins TRBV21-1 to TRBJ2-7; the tabulated D call, TRBD2, remains unverified against the DNA. TRBV21-1 is an annotated pseudogene. The CDR3 is 17 amino acids. DNA for the CDR3: TGTGCCAGCAGCAAAGGAACACCGGGACTAGCCGTTGACGAGCAGTACTTC. It yields the protein CASSKGTPGLAVDEQYF.

In this sample, this clone turned up once. This chain links TRBV18 with TRBJ1-5, with TRBD1 identical over 8 bases. With V trimmed by 5 bases and J by 6 bases, 6 bases remained unmatched. Germline V gene lookup returns CDR1 KGHSH and CDR2 LQKENI. The CDR3 is 14 amino acids. CDR3 protein: CASSLQGESQPQHF. The CDR3 DNA reads as TGTGCCAGCTCATTACAGGGGGAGTCTCAGCCCCAGCATTTT.

The J gene is TRBJ1-2, the V gene TRBV2; 10 bases agree with TRBD1. CDR3 length: 14 amino acids. V shed 6 bases, J shed 3 bases, and the junction held 4 bases outside the gene matches. The germline CDR1 and CDR2 sequences are SNHLY and FYNNEI. Here the CDR3 DNA reads TGTGCCAGCAGCTCGGGGACAGGGGACTATGGCTACACCTTC. Translated: CASSSGTGDYGYTF.

The rearrangement uses TRBV20-1 and TRBJ1-1, with D maybe TRBD1 (5 bases). The CDR3 has 12 amino acids. CDR1 DFQATT and CDR2 SNEGSKA come from the germline V gene (reference sequence). The ends were cut back, 3 bases at V and 1 base at J, with 6 bases in the middle. The DNA of the CDR3 is TGCAGTGCTAGTCAGGGGAACACTGAAGCTTTCTTT. It is translated as CSASQGNTEAFF.

CDR3 coding DNA: TGTGCCAGCACTTTTCAAGCGGGTGGATACAATGAGCAGTTCTTC. It encodes CASTFQAGGYNEQFF. V is TRBV6-5 and J is TRBJ2-1, with D maybe TRBD2 (6 bases). This CDR3 is 15 amino acids long. Germline V lookup: CDR1 MNHEY, CDR2 SVGAGI. Trimming cost V 7 bases and J 4 bases, with 17 bases left between them.

J is TRBJ1-2 and V is TRBV6-6; 7 positions match TRBD1. CDR3 length equals 13 residues. CDR1 and CDR2 (germline): MNHNY, SVGAGI (reference sequence). J was trimmed by 6 bases and V by 6 bases; bases with no gene match: 7. The CDR3 DNA reads as TGTGCCAGCAGATCCGGGACAGACGATGGCTACACCTTC. Protein product: CASRSGTDDGYTF.

J is TRBJ2-3 and V is TRBV6-5; 7 bases are shared with TRBD1. Germline CDR1 MNHEY, CDR2 SVGAGI. This CDR3 spans 14 amino acids. V was pared by 6 bases and J by 4 bases, with 7 bases of the junction left unmatched. CDR3 in DNA: TGTGCCAGCAGCATCCGGACAGGATCAGATACGCAGTATTTT. As protein: CASSIRTGSDTQYF.

V and J are TRBV7-3 and TRBJ1-1; D gene unclear. The CDR3 sequence is 15 residues long. V was cut by 0 bases and J by 5 bases, with 13 bases left in between. CDR1 SGHTA and CDR2 FQGTGA come from the germline V gene. CDR3 DNA: TGTGCCAGCAGCTTAACCGCGGGTCGTAAGACTGAAGCTTTCTTT. It yields the protein CASSLTAGRKTEAFF. Full variable domain (remainder filled in from reference TRBV7-3 and TRBJ1-1): GAGVSQTPSNKVTEKGKYVELRCDPISGHTALYWYRQSLGQGPEFLIYFQGTGAADDSGLPNDRFFAVRPEGSVSTLKIQRTERGDSAVYLCASSLTAGRKTEAFFGQGTRLTVV.

The chain combines TRBV3-1 (or the pseudogene TRBV3-2) with TRBJ1-2; 7 bases match TRBD1. The germline V gene has CDR1 LGHDT and CDR2 YNNKEL (reference sequence). CDR3 size: 14 residues. The V gene end was trimmed by 4 bases and the J gene end by 2 bases; junction bases not matched to a gene: 4. Here the CDR3 DNA reads TGTGCCAGCAGCCCGTTGGGACAGAACTATGGCTACACCTTC. This sequence encodes CASSPLGQNYGYTF.

This clone was seen a few times. The chain employs TRBV27 and TRBJ1-1; tentatively, D is TRBD1 (5 bases). Germline V gene sequence: CDR1 MNHEY, CDR2 SMNVEV (reference sequence). With 8 bases removed from V and 2 bases from J, the gap between germline ends came to 18 bases. CDR3 size: 15 residues. CDR3 amino acids: CASGPWGNTNTEAFF. CDR3 in DNA: TGTGCCAGCGGTCCTTGGGGCAACACTAACACTGAAGCTTTCTTT.